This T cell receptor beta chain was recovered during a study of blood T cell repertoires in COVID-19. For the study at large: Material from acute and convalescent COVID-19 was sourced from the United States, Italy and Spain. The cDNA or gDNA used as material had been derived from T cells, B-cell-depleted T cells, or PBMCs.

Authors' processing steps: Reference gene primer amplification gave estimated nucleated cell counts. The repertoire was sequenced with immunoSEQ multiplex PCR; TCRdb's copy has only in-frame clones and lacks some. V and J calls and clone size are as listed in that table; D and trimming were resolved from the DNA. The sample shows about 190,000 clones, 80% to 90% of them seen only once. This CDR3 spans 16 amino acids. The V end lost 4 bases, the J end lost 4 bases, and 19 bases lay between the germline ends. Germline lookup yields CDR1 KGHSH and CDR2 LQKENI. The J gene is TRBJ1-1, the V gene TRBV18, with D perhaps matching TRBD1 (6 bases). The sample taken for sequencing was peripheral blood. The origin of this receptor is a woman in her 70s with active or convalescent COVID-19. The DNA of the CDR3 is TGTGCCAGCTCACTACCCCCCCGGGGGGCTGGCACTGAAGCTTTCTTT. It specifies CASSLPPRGAGTEAFF.